The 9 T cell receptor beta chains presented below share a single source sample, sequenced in a study of shared clonotypes between healthy human individuals. Produced via immunoSEQ multiplex PCR; TCRdb's table is partial and in-frame only. The table includes a few million clones, more than 80% detected once. The specimen was naive CD4+ T cells from PBMCs. The subset is: CD45RA+ positively selected. The source of these receptors is a man younger than 35 in good health. Some clones in this sample may be carry-over from other donors' samples.

This clone was detected once. The limits of the CDR3 on the DNA are not certain, so only TCRdb's listed CDR3 is given. The rearrangement joins TRBV21-1 to TRBJ1-5; the DNA was not used to check the table's D call, TRBD1. TRBV21-1 is a pseudogene. The CDR3 length equals 16 residues, ends included. The CDR3 here is CASSKVGQGSNQPQHF.

The genes are TRBV19 and TRBJ2-1; 8 positions agree with TRBD2. The V gene's germline CDR1 is LNHDA and CDR2 SQIVND (reference sequence). The CDR3 is 15 amino acids. The V segment lost 2 bases and the J segment 4 bases; nucleotides outside the gene matches: 4. This CDR3 reads CASSISGSEYNEQFF. CDR3 coding DNA: TGTGCCAGTAGTATAAGCGGGAGTGAGTACAATGAGCAGTTCTTC.

A word on this clone: The same CDR3 can be traced to other DNA sequences in this sample. V is TRBV29-1 and J is TRBJ1-1, with D uncertain. This CDR3 is 13 amino acids long. The V gene lost 4 bases and the J gene lost 0 bases, with 9 bases spanning the gap. CDR1 is SQVTM, CDR2 ANQGSEA, per germline. CDR3 DNA: TGCAGCGTTGTAGGCGTCCTGAACACTGAAGCTTTCTTT. The encoded protein is CSVVGVLNTEAFF.

This sequence joins TRBV7-6 and TRBJ1-3; 11 nucleotides line up with TRBD1. CDR1 is SGHVS and CDR2 is FNYEAQ in the germline V gene. This CDR3 region has 15 residues. V lost 1 base and J lost 4; bases outside the gene matches: 0. CDR3: CASSLGTGGGNTIYF. The DNA for the CDR3 is TGTGCCAGCAGCTTAGGGACAGGGGGCGGAAACACCATATATTTT.

This chain uses TRBV7-8 with TRBJ2-2; 8 nucleotides line up with TRBD2. The CDR3 is 16 amino acids. Unmatched junction bases numbered 4, after V lost 0 bases and J lost 4 bases. Germline V gives CDR1 SGHVS, CDR2 FQNEAQ. The CDR3 DNA follows: TGTGCCAGCAGCTTAGCCCCGGGACTAGGCACCGGGGAGCTGTTTTTT. Protein sequence: CASSLAPGLGTGELFF.

This sequence joins TRBV2 and TRBJ2-7, with TRBD2 as a possible D gene (6 bases). The germline V gene encodes CDR1 SNHLY and CDR2 FYNNEI. The germline V and J ends were trimmed by 8 bases and 3 bases, with 17 bases remaining between them. The CDR3 has 14 residues. For the CDR3, the DNA is TGTGCCAGCGTCGGGGCGAGAGCGGGCTACGAGCAGTACTTC. Its translation is CASVGARAGYEQYF.

This clone appeared once. The rearrangement links TRBV29-1 to TRBJ2-7; TRBD2 agrees at 7 bases. CDR3 length: 15 amino acids. Germline CDR1 SQVTM, CDR2 ANQGSEA. The V gene end was trimmed by 4 bases and the J gene end by 0 bases; junction bases not matched to a gene: 9. The CDR3 DNA reads as TGCAGCGTTGGAATCCCTCAGCGGGGCTCCTACGAGCAGTACTTC. Its translation is CSVGIPQRGSYEQYF.

V gene TRBV29-1 combines with J gene TRBJ2-3; 7 bases are a match to TRBD1. CDR1 is SQVTM, CDR2 ANQGSEA, per germline. J gave up 1 base and V 0 bases, and 4 bases lay outside the gene matches. This CDR3 has 15 residues. The CDR3 is CSVEEIGTGTDTQYF. The CDR3 nucleotides are TGCAGCGTTGAAGAAATCGGGACAGGCACAGATACGCAGTATTTT.

The chain has TRBV28 and TRBJ1-1, with no clear D. Trimming shortened V by 6 bases and J by 0 bases, and 14 bases separated the two germline ends. Germline CDR1 is MDHEN and CDR2 is SYDVKM. The CDR3 runs 15 residues. The CDR3 bases are TGTGCCAGCAGCCCTTCAGGAAAACTGAACACTGAAGCTTTCTTT. Protein product: CASSPSGKLNTEAFF. The full variable domain, in which reference TRBV28 and TRBJ1-1 provide the parts outside the CDR3, is DVKVTQSSRYLVKRTGEKVFLECVQDMDHENMFWYRQDPGLGLRLIYFSYDVKMKEKGDIPEGYSVSREKKERFSLILESASTNQTSMYLCASSPSGKLNTEAFFGQGTRLTVV.